The 22 T cell receptor beta chains below were found in one sample sequenced in a study of cytomegalovirus exposure and HLA in healthy donors. The table came from immunoSEQ multiplex PCR; TCRdb's copy has only in-frame clones and leaves some out. The repertoire holds 150,000 or so clones, with about nine tenths as singletons. The sequencing input was PBMCs. These receptors were taken from a woman aged 25 to 39 in good health and CMV-seropositive.

The rearrangement links TRBV2 to TRBJ2-7, with 8 bases lining up with TRBD1. The length of the CDR3 is 14 residues. Trimming cost V 6 bases and J 2 bases; bases outside gene matches: 6. Per the germline V gene, CDR1 is SNHLY and CDR2 is FYNNEI. This CDR3 reads CASRDLDRAYEQYF. The CDR3 nucleotides are TGTGCCAGCAGGGACCTGGACAGGGCCTACGAGCAGTACTTC.

The chain couples TRBV5-1 to TRBJ1-2, with a possible D match to TRBD1 (6 bases). With 3 bases removed from V and 5 bases from J, the gap between germline ends came to 14 bases. Per the germline V gene, CDR1 is SGHRS and CDR2 is YFSETQ. CDR3 length: 14 amino acids. CDR3: CASSSDSPPYGYTF. For the CDR3, the DNA is TGCGCCAGCAGCTCGGACAGTCCTCCTTATGGCTACACCTTC.

The rearrangement uses TRBV7-9 and TRBJ2-7; D not resolved. From germline, CDR1 is SEHNR and CDR2 FQNEAQ (reference sequence). The CDR3 loop spans 14 amino acids. The V and J ends lost 5 bases and 7 bases respectively, with 18 bases between them. CDR3 bases: TGTGCCAGCAGCCCTCGACTGACGCCGCAGGAGCAGTACTTC. Protein product: CASSPRLTPQEQYF.

V and J are TRBV5-1 and TRBJ2-3, with TRBD2 matching 13 bases. The V gene's germline CDR1 is SGHRS and CDR2 YFSETQ. Trimming took 4 bases from V and 6 from J; bases not matched to a gene: 5. The CDR3 covers 15 residues. The CDR3: CASSPGLAGADTQYF. The CDR3 nucleotides read TGCGCCAGCAGCCCCGGACTAGCGGGAGCTGATACGCAGTATTTT.

The chain joins TRBV11-2 to TRBJ2-3, with D uncertain. This CDR3 is built from 12 residues. The ends were cut back, 5 bases at V and 9 bases at J, with 12 bases in the middle. Germline values: CDR1 SGHAT, CDR2 FQNNGV. DNA for the CDR3: TGTGCCAGCAGCGAAAGTCTGGGCACGCAGTATTTT. Protein: CASSESLGTQYF.

The chain has TRBV18 and TRBJ1-5; 8 bases agree with TRBD1. Germline values: CDR1 KGHSH, CDR2 LQKENI. With 5 bases clipped from V and 4 bases from J, the junction kept 4 bases outside the gene matches. This CDR3 has 14 residues. The CDR3 loop reads CASSDTGGNQPQHF. The CDR3 DNA follows: TGTGCCAGCTCAGATACAGGGGGTAATCAGCCCCAGCATTTT.

The chain joins TRBV6-5 to TRBJ2-1; 7 bases map to TRBD2. Germline CDR1 and CDR2: MNHEY and SVGAGI. The CDR3 is 15 residues long. The V segment lost 2 bases and the J segment 9 bases; nucleotides outside the gene matches: 10. The CDR3 sequence is CASSYASGGPIEQFF. DNA for the CDR3: TGTGCCAGCAGTTACGCTAGCGGAGGCCCCATTGAGCAGTTCTTC.

This clone was detected only once. V usage is TRBV5-4 and J usage is TRBJ2-7, with D possibly TRBD2 on 8 matching bases. Trimming pared 4 bases from V and 1 base from J, leaving 18 bases between. CDR1 and CDR2 from the germline V gene are SGHNT and YYREEE (reference sequence). CDR3 length: 16 residues. CDR3 protein: CASSAGGASGSYEQYF. DNA for the CDR3: TGTGCCAGCAGCGCAGGGGGAGCTAGCGGGTCCTACGAGCAGTACTTC.

The gene calls are TRBV7-8 and TRBJ2-7, with 7 bases identical to TRBD1. The CDR3 contains 15 residues. The junction had 13 bases not matched to a gene; V was cut back by 5 bases and J by 6 bases. Germline CDR1 and CDR2: SGHVS and FQNEAQ. CDR3 in DNA: TGTGCCAGCAGCGACACACTCACAGGGGCGGGCGAGCAGTACTTC. This encodes CASSDTLTGAGEQYF.

In this sample, this clone turned up once. The V call is TRBV5-6, the J call TRBJ2-7; D is undetermined. The CDR3 sequence is 14 residues long. Trimming left V 1 base short and J 0 bases short, with 8 bases between. Looked up from germline, CDR1 is SGHDT and CDR2 is YYEEEE. CDR3 region: CASSLPHSSYEQYF. As DNA, the CDR3 is TGTGCCAGCAGCTTGCCCCACAGCTCCTACGAGCAGTACTTC.

This chain uses TRBV9 with TRBJ2-5; 8 bases map to TRBD2. With 4 bases clipped from V and 5 bases from J, the junction kept 16 bases outside the gene matches. The CDR3 covers 17 residues. From germline, CDR1 is SGDLS and CDR2 YYNGEE. CDR3 sequence (DNA): TGTGCCAGCAGCTCCGACGAGGGGCGGGAGGCCAGGGAGACCCAGTACTTC. This sequence encodes CASSSDEGREARETQYF.

The J gene is TRBJ1-1, the V gene TRBV19; D is perhaps TRBD1 (5 bases). The CDR3 is 15 residues long. CDR1 and CDR2 (germline): LNHDA, SQIVND (reference sequence). V gave up 6 bases and J gave up 0 bases, with 14 bases separating them. The CDR3 region has the DNA TGTGCCAGTAGCCCGAATGGGGCCCTGAACACTGAAGCTTTCTTT. Amino acid sequence: CASSPNGALNTEAFF. Variable domain in full (rest from reference TRBV19 and TRBJ1-1): DGGITQSPKYLFRKEGQNVTLSCEQNLNHDAMYWYRQDPGQGLRLIYYSQIVNDFQKGDIAEGYSVSREKKESFPLTVTSAQKNPTAFYLCASSPNGALNTEAFFGQGTRLTVV.

The chain couples TRBV19 to TRBJ2-7; D gene ambiguous. Germline V gives CDR1 LNHDA, CDR2 SQIVND (reference sequence). This CDR3 has 15 residues. Between the trimmed V and J ends, which lost 3 bases and 0 bases, there was a span of 12 bases. CDR3 in DNA: TGTGCCAGTAGTATTCGGAGTGGATCCTCCTACGAGCAGTACTTC. Amino acids: CASSIRSGSSYEQYF.

The V call is TRBV28, the J call TRBJ2-3; no clear D gene. The CDR3 length is 13 residues. V lost 6 bases and J lost 3, with 10 bases in between. Looked up from germline, CDR1 is MDHEN and CDR2 is SYDVKM. CDR3 in DNA: TGTGCCAGCAGAACCGGTCCTACAGATACGCAGTATTTT. Translating gives CASRTGPTDTQYF.

The chain carries TRBV28 and TRBJ2-3, with D possibly matching TRBD1 (6 bases). This CDR3 contains 15 residues. Germline assignment: CDR1 MDHEN and CDR2 SYDVKM. With 5 bases removed from V and 3 bases from J, the gap between germline ends came to 15 bases. CDR3 sequence reads: CASSPRQAVTDTQYF. In nucleotides, the CDR3 is TGTGCCAGCAGTCCCCGACAGGCTGTAACAGATACGCAGTATTTT.

The J gene is TRBJ1-3, the V gene TRBV5-4; no reliable D call. CDR3 length equals 14 residues. CDR1 SGHNT and CDR2 YYREEE come from the germline V gene (reference sequence). The V end was cut by 4 bases, the J end by 0 bases, with 8 bases between. Written as DNA, the CDR3 is TGTGCCAGCAGCGTCCGGAGCTCTGGAAACACCATATATTTT. Encoded protein: CASSVRSSGNTIYF.

The rearrangement links TRBV27 to TRBJ2-3, with D possibly being TRBD1 (5 bases). Trimming shortened V by 5 bases and J by 7 bases, and 22 bases separated the two germline ends. Per germline, CDR1 MNHEY and CDR2 SMNVEV (reference sequence). The CDR3 runs to 16 residues. CDR3 DNA sequence: TGTGCCAGCAGTCTAACAGGAAACCCACGATCTCATACGCAGTATTTT. Protein sequence: CASSLTGNPRSHTQYF.

This sequence joins TRBV29-1 and TRBJ2-1; 9 bases map to TRBD2. Per the germline V gene, CDR1 is SQVTM and CDR2 is ANQGSEA. V trimming: 2 bases; J trimming: 0 bases; junction bases outside the gene matches: 2. The CDR3 runs 15 residues. The CDR3: CSVETSGRSYNEQFF. Written as DNA, the CDR3 is TGCAGCGTTGAAACTAGCGGGCGCTCCTACAATGAGCAGTTCTTC.

The chain uses TRBV28 and TRBJ1-1; weak D call: TRBD1 (6 bases). Germline V gives CDR1 MDHEN, CDR2 SYDVKM. CDR3 length: 13 amino acids. Trimming pared 6 bases from V and 1 base from J, leaving 9 bases between. The CDR3 bases are TGTGCCAGCAGCCCGGGACAGAACACTGAAGCTTTCTTT. Translating gives CASSPGQNTEAFF.

This rearrangement joins TRBV27 to TRBJ2-7; 8 bases align to TRBD1. This CDR3 is 16 amino acids long. Germline V lookup: CDR1 MNHEY, CDR2 SMNVEV (reference sequence). V gave up 3 bases and J gave up 4 bases; unmatched junction bases: 11. The DNA of the CDR3 is TGTGCCAGCAGTTTGTTCCCGGACAGGGACAAGTACGAGCAGTACTTC. Translated, it gives CASSLFPDRDKYEQYF.

CDR3 region: CASSLGGATEAFF. CDR3 sequence (DNA): TGTGCCAGCAGCTTGGGGGGTGCCACTGAAGCTTTCTTT. The rearrangement uses TRBV11-2 and TRBJ1-1; tentative D call: TRBD1 (5 bases). V lost 3 bases, J lost 4 bases, and 9 bases lay in between. CDR1 SGHAT and CDR2 FQNNGV come from the germline V gene. The CDR3 has 13 residues.

The chain joins TRBV5-6 to TRBJ1-4; D is ambiguous. CDR1 and CDR2 from the germline V gene are SGHDT and YYEEEE. This CDR3 comprises 12 residues. Trimming shortened V by 5 bases and J by 4 bases, and 6 bases separated the two germline ends. The CDR3 here is CASRRGNEKLFF. CDR3 DNA: TGTGCCAGCAGACGGGGTAATGAAAAACTGTTTTTT.